Each of the 24 T cell receptor beta chains below was sequenced from the same sample in a study of T cell repertoires in cytomegalovirus infection. TCRdb called the reads again in MiXCR, with one record for every CDR3 protein. This table holds approximately 500,000 distinct CDR3 sequences, about 11% found once. The sample taken for sequencing was PBMCs. These receptors were collected from a human donor in good health (CMV status not recorded). Some clones in this sample may be carry-over from other donors' samples.

At least ten counts were recorded for this clonotype. The chain joins TRBV24-1 to TRBJ2-2; 7 nucleotides agree with TRBD1. CDR1 is KGHDR and CDR2 is SFDVKD in the germline V gene. V lost 9 bases to trimming and J lost 3 bases; unmatched junction nucleotides: 0. The CDR3 is 12 amino acids. The CDR3 DNA is TGTGCCACCCAGGGGGACACCGGGGAGCTGTTTTTT. This encodes CATQGDTGELFF.

A word on this clonotype: This may stem from a read error, because a much larger clone lies one nucleotide away. V and J are TRBV11-2 and TRBJ2-1, with D perhaps given as TRBD1 or TRBD2 (5 bases each). The CDR3 extends over 17 amino acids. V shed 5 bases and J shed 4 bases, with 21 bases lying between them. CDR1 is SGHAT, CDR2 FQNNGV, per germline. CDR3 residues: CASSPLPSRGAYNEQFF. The CDR3 DNA reads TGTGCCAGCAGCCCCCTTCCGTCTCGAGGGGCATACAATGAGCAGTTCTTC.

The genes are TRBV24-1 and TRBJ2-7, with 8 bases fitting TRBD2. The CDR3 consists of 12 residues. Unmatched junction bases numbered 2, after V lost 5 bases and J lost 6 bases. Germline lookup yields CDR1 KGHDR and CDR2 SFDVKD. CDR3 bases: TGTGCCACCAGTGTCGGGGGGGGCGAGCAGTACTTC. This codes for CATSVGGGEQYF.

This clonotype was observed many times. This chain links TRBV12-3 or TRBV12-4 with TRBJ2-2; a possible D gene is TRBD2 (5 bases). V was clipped by 0 bases and J by 8 bases, with 7 bases between them. This CDR3 comprises 13 residues. In nucleotides, the CDR3 is TGTGCCAGCAGTTTAGCCGGGGTGGGGGAGCTGTTTTTT. Translated: CASSLAGVGELFF.

The chain uses TRBV2 and TRBJ1-1, with D maybe TRBD1 (5 bases). The V gene lost 2 bases and the J gene lost 11 bases, with 12 bases spanning the gap. Germline CDR1 reads SNHLY; CDR2 reads FYNNEI. The CDR3 runs to 12 residues. The CDR3 sequence: CASSELAGSAFF. CDR3 DNA sequence: TGTGCCAGCAGTGAACTGGCAGGGAGTGCTTTCTTT.

The sample holds many counts of this clonotype. CDR3 sequence (DNA): TGTGCCAGTAGTAACACAGGGCCCTCCGCCTACGAGCAGTACTTC. Translation: CASSNTGPSAYEQYF. This chain links TRBV19 with TRBJ2-7, with D perhaps matching TRBD1 (6 bases). Trimming took 4 bases from V and 2 from J, leaving 15 bases between them. This CDR3 comprises 15 residues. Germline values: CDR1 LNHDA, CDR2 SQIVND (reference sequence).

This clonotype has only one observation. A much more abundant neighbour one base away suggests this may be a read error. The CDR3 is CVSSPLLETQYF. The CDR3 DNA reads TGTGTCAGCAGTCCCCTCTTAGAGACCCAGTACTTC. This chain connects TRBV6-2 or TRBV6-3 to TRBJ2-5; D unclear. The CDR3 sequence is 12 residues long. The germline V gene encodes CDR1 MNHEY and CDR2 SVGEGT.

The chain couples TRBV12-3 or TRBV12-4 to TRBJ2-5; D could derive from TRBD1 or TRBD2 (6 bases each). V lost 5 bases, J lost 5 bases, and 18 bases lay in between. This CDR3 region has 15 residues. The CDR3: CASSPGGIPGETQYF. DNA of the CDR3: TGTGCCAGCAGTCCCGGGGGCATTCCCGGGGAGACCCAGTACTTC.

The table lists this clonotype with many counts. This sequence joins TRBV7-2 and TRBJ1-1; the match to TRBD1 covers 8 bases. The CDR3 has 14 amino acids. Per the germline V gene, CDR1 is SGHTA and CDR2 is FQGNSA. V gave up 5 bases and J gave up 0 bases; unmatched junction bases: 2. CDR3 residues: CASSPQGVNTEAFF. The DNA of the CDR3 is TGTGCCAGCAGCCCACAGGGGGTGAACACTGAAGCTTTCTTT.

There are a few counts of this clonotype. The CDR3 DNA reads TGCGCCAGCAGCCTTTTTAGCGGGAGGGCCGGTATGTTGTACAATGAGCAGTTCTTC. Amino acid sequence: CASSLFSGRAGMLYNEQFF. This chain uses TRBV5-1 with TRBJ2-1; 11 positions agree with TRBD2. Germline trimming cut 4 bases from V and 4 bases from J; bases unmatched to any gene: 16. The germline CDR1 and CDR2 sequences are SGHRS and YFSETQ. This CDR3 spans 19 amino acids. Supplemented by reference TRBV5-1 and TRBJ2-1, the full variable domain reads KAGVTQTPRYLIKTRGQQVTLSCSPISGHRSVSWYQQTPGQGLQFLFEYFSETQRNKGNFPGRFSGRQFSNSRSEMNVSTLELGDSALYLCASSLFSGRAGMLYNEQFFGPGTRLTVL.

On this clonotype itself: A read error is possible here, since a much larger clone lies one base away. This CDR3 reads CSVGGGGETQYF. In DNA, the CDR3 is TGCAGCGTAGGAGGGGGAGGTGAGACCCAGTACTTC. The V call is TRBV29-1, the J call TRBJ2-5, with D tentatively TRBD1 or TRBD2 (6 bases each). Trimming shortened V by 6 bases and J by 5 bases, and 13 bases separated the two germline ends. CDR1 and CDR2 from the germline V gene are SQVTM and ANQGSEA. The CDR3 loop spans 12 amino acids. Combining the CDR3 with reference TRBV29-1 and TRBJ2-5 gives the whole variable domain SAVISQKPSRDICQRGTSLTIQCQVDSQVTMMFWYRQQPGQSLTLIATANQGSEATYESGFVIDKFPISRPNLTFSTLTVSNMSPEDSSIYLCSVGGGGETQYFGPGTRLLVL.

In its sample, this clonotype was seen many times. This rearrangement joins TRBV7-2 to TRBJ1-5; 10 positions agree with TRBD1. There are 15 residues in the CDR3. After removal of 5 bases from V and 2 bases from J, the junction contained 3 bases not matched to a gene. CDR1 is SGHTA and CDR2 is FQGNSA in the germline V gene. In DNA, the CDR3 is TGTGCCAGCAGCGGAGGGACAGGGGGCAATCAGCCCCAGCATTTT. Residues: CASSGGTGGNQPQHF.

This clonotype has ten or more counts. The gene calls are TRBV4-2 and TRBJ2-3; 7 bases line up with TRBD2. Germline V gene lookup returns CDR1 LGHNA and CDR2 YNFKEQ. The CDR3 consists of 18 residues. The J segment lost 1 base and the V segment lost 4 bases, leaving 14 bases of the junction unmatched. The CDR3 region has the DNA TGTGCCAGCAGCCCCACTCGGGGCGGGGGAGGTGGCACAGATACGCAGTATTTT. This translates into CASSPTRGGGGGTDTQYF.

This clonotype was recorded many times. This chain uses TRBV4-2 with TRBJ2-3, with D uncertain. Germline CDR1 reads LGHNA; CDR2 reads YNFKEQ. V was shortened by 1 base and J by 0 bases, with 8 bases between the two germline ends. The CDR3 consists of 15 residues. The CDR3 coding sequence is TGTGCCAGCAGCCAAGCCCCGGAAAGCACAGATACGCAGTATTTT. It codes for CASSQAPESTDTQYF.

The chain joins TRBV10-2 to TRBJ2-3; D may be TRBD2 (5 bases). This CDR3 contains 15 residues. The germline gives CDR1 WSHSY, CDR2 SAAADI. Trimming pared 2 bases from V and 2 bases from J, leaving 11 bases between. This CDR3 reads CASSEEGSPTDTQYF. The CDR3 region has the DNA TGCGCCAGCAGTGAGGAGGGCAGCCCCACAGATACGCAGTATTTT.

This clonotype was seen repeatedly, ten times or more. The rearrangement uses TRBV7-9 and TRBJ1-4, with TRBD1 identical over 7 bases. This CDR3 contains 15 residues. The V gene's germline CDR1 is SEHNR and CDR2 FQNEAQ (reference sequence). V gave up 4 bases and J gave up 2 bases; unmatched junction bases: 4. DNA of the CDR3: TGTGCCAGCAGCTGGGAGACAGGGACTAATGAAAAACTGTTTTTT. Its translation: CASSWETGTNEKLFF.

The table lists this clonotype with many counts. V is TRBV19 and J is TRBJ2-5; TRBD1 matches 10 bases. This CDR3 region has 13 residues. Germline CDR1 is LNHDA and CDR2 is SQIVND (reference sequence). The V gene end was trimmed by 3 bases and the J gene end by 10 bases; junction bases not matched to a gene: 5. Here the CDR3 DNA reads TGTGCCAGTAGTATTTTGGACAGGGGGATCCAGTACTTC. Amino acid sequence: CASSILDRGIQYF.

V usage is TRBV10-3 and J usage is TRBJ1-1; TRBD1 aligns across 7 bases. Germline-derived CDR1 and CDR2 are ENHRY and SYGVKD. With 7 bases clipped from V and 5 bases from J, the junction kept 16 bases outside the gene matches. The CDR3 sequence is 16 residues long. CDR3 amino acids: CAIKRWEGGVNTEAFF. CDR3 DNA: TGTGCCATCAAAAGGTGGGAAGGGGGCGTAAATACTGAAGCTTTCTTT.

The chain carries TRBV3-1 and TRBJ2-7; D not certain. The ends were cut back, 0 bases at V and 6 bases at J, with 15 bases in the middle. Germline values: CDR1 LGHDT, CDR2 YNNKEL (reference sequence). The CDR3 loop spans 15 amino acids. The CDR3 DNA follows: TGTGCCAGCAGCCAAGAAGTCAGCCGGGCTTCCGAGCAGTACTTC. Translation gives CASSQEVSRASEQYF.

V gene TRBV10-2 combines with J gene TRBJ1-5, with D unclear. The CDR3 sequence is 16 residues long. V lost 3 bases and J 0 bases, leaving 12 bases between the germline ends. Looked up from germline, CDR1 is WSHSY and CDR2 is SAAADI. For the CDR3, the DNA is TGCGCCAGCAGTGATTTCAGGTTCTATAGCAATCAGCCCCAGCATTTT. Translation: CASSDFRFYSNQPQHF.

The chain combines TRBV29-1 with TRBJ2-4; 7 bases align to TRBD1. Looked up from germline, CDR1 is SQVTM and CDR2 is ANQGSEA. Germline trimming cut 5 bases from V and 9 bases from J; bases unmatched to any gene: 13. The CDR3 runs to 14 residues. CDR3 bases: TGCAGCGTTCTTCACTTGGGACAGCGTAGCATTCAGTACTTC. Its translation: CSVLHLGQRSIQYF.

This clonotype was seen ten or more times. The V and J genes are TRBV15 and TRBJ1-5; D is possibly TRBD1 (5 bases). Germline lookup yields CDR1 LNHNV and CDR2 YYDKDF (reference sequence). The ends were cut back, 0 bases at V and 0 bases at J, with 15 bases in the middle. This CDR3 spans 18 amino acids. CDR3 region: CATSRDRSGGNSNQPQHF. The DNA of the CDR3 is TGTGCCACCAGCAGAGATCGTAGTGGGGGGAATAGCAATCAGCCCCAGCATTTT.

This clonotype showed up just a few times. V usage is TRBV4-1 and J usage is TRBJ1-1, with 7 positions matching TRBD1. This CDR3 is built from 15 residues. Germline V gene data show CDR1 as MGHRA and CDR2 as YSYEKL. Trimming at V came to 6 bases and at J to 0 bases, leaving 7 bases not matched to a gene. The CDR3 loop reads CASRQQDRVNTEAFF. The CDR3 DNA reads TGCGCCAGCAGACAACAAGACAGGGTGAACACTGAAGCTTTCTTT.

This clonotype was counted ten times or more. The chain uses TRBV7-8 and TRBJ1-1; 8 bases map to TRBD1. Germline trimming cut 5 bases from V and 5 bases from J; bases unmatched to any gene: 7. This CDR3 has 14 amino acids. Germline CDR1 reads SGHVS; CDR2 reads FQNEAQ. For the CDR3, the DNA is TGTGCCAGCAGCGACAGGACAGGGAAGACTGAAGCTTTCTTT. This encodes CASSDRTGKTEAFF.